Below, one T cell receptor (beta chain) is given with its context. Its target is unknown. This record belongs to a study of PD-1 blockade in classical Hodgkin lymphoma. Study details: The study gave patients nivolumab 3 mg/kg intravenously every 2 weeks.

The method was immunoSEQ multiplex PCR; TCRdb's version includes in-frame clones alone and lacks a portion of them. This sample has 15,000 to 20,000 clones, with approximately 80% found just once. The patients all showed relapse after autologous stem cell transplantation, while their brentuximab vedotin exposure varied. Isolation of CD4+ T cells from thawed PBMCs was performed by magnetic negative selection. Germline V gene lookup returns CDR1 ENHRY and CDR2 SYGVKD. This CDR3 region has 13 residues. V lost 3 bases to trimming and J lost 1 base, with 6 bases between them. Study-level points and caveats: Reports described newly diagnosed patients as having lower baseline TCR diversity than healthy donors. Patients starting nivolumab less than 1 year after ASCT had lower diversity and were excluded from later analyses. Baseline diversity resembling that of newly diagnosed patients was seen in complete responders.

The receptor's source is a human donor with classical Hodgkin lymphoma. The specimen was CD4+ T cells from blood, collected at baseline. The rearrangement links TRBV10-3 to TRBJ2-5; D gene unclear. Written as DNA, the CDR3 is TGTGCCATCAGTGAATTGGGCCAAGAGACCCAGTACTTC. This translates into CAISELGQETQYF.